This TCR beta chain was recorded in a study of Graves' ophthalmopathy and Graves' hyperthyroidism. Study background: Peripheral blood was gathered at the point of initial diagnosis, before any treatment started. Study-wide findings and caveats: The model's prediction of ophthalmopathy progression had roughly 68% sensitivity and roughly 72% specificity.

Amplification of the TCR beta CDR3 regions used RNA transcripts (as template). An opening RT-PCR round employed HTBI primers and preceded a second-round multiplex PCR. TCRdb reprocessed the multiplex PCR reads with MiXCR, giving one entry per CDR3 protein. The sample includes a few hundred thousand distinct CDR3 sequences, 20% to 25% of them seen just once. This clonotype has a count of ten or more. The antigen is undetermined. Reliance was placed on clinical symptoms, serum thyroxine, TRAb, thyroid ultrasound and orbital computed tomography for diagnosis. Trimming shortened V by 2 bases and J by 8 bases, and 12 bases separated the two germline ends. The length of the CDR3 is 13 residues. Germline loops: CDR1 MNHNS, CDR2 SASEGT.

The chain joins TRBV6-1 to TRBJ1-2; D unresolved. Specimen: peripheral blood. The TCR was taken from a woman aged 50 to 60 with Graves' ophthalmopathy. The CDR3 spells CASSETSVGGYTF. CDR3 in DNA: TGTGCCAGCAGTGAAACGTCGGTGGGAGGCTACACCTTC.